This T cell receptor beta chain comes out of a study of T cells in localized non-small cell lung cancer. About this clone itself: Antigen unknown.

Assay used: immunoSEQ multiplex PCR; TCRdb lists only in-frame clones, some missing. The repertoire holds 78,000 or so clones, with 84% as singletons. Study-level points and caveats: There was an association of higher blood T cell density with longer overall survival. Adjacent uninvolved lung had the highest clonality, suggesting focused antigen responses. Adjacent lung exhibited a median of 57 among the 100 most abundant tumor clones. Analysis by sequencing included only one tumor region, so heterogeneity remains possible.

This CDR3 region has 16 residues. V lost 4 bases and J 0 bases, leaving 13 bases between the germline ends. Germline CDR1 is SGHDT and CDR2 is YYEEEE. Source: peripheral blood, taken before any cancer treatment. This chain joins TRBV5-6 and TRBJ1-4; D gene unclear. This TCR derives from a man aged 40 to 75 with stage I lung adenocarcinoma. CDR3: CASSMEGFATNEKLFF. The DNA of the CDR3 is TGTGCCAGCAGCATGGAGGGTTTTGCAACTAATGAAAAACTGTTTTTT. The entire variable domain, with the rest obtained from reference TRBV5-6 and TRBJ1-4, is as follows: DAGVTQSPTHLIKTRGQQVTLRCSPKSGHDTVSWYQQALGQGPQFIFQYYEEEERQRGNFPDRFSGHQFPNYSSELNVNALLLGDSALYLCASSMEGFATNEKLFFGSGTQLSVL.